The 8 T cell receptor beta chains below come from one sample, sequenced in a study of T-cell memory formation after mild COVID-19. TCRdb ran MiXCR on the 5' RACE reads and lists one entry per CDR3 protein. The sample lists 580,000 or so distinct CDR3 sequences; approximately 15% were seen once. Sequences were obtained from PBMCs or a T cell subset sorted from them (not recorded which). Every receptor here comes from an adult woman who had mild COVID-19 (a few samples of this study predate the infection). Cell type and time point are not known.

This clonotype was recorded many times. The J gene is TRBJ1-4, the V gene TRBV5-1, with 7 bases matching TRBD1. J lost 8 bases, V lost 4 bases, and 11 bases had no gene match. CDR1 is SGHRS and CDR2 is YFSETQ in the germline V gene. The CDR3 is 15 residues long. The DNA for the CDR3 is TGCGCCAGCAGCCCGGACAGGTCCCGGGGGGAAAAACTGTTTTTT. It is translated as CASSPDRSRGEKLFF.

This clonotype turned up a few times. The rearrangement uses TRBV4-3 and TRBJ2-5, with 12 bases fitting TRBD2. Germline CDR1 and CDR2: LGHNA and YSLEER. With 0 bases clipped from V and 4 bases from J, the junction kept 9 bases outside the gene matches. The CDR3 contains 18 residues. The CDR3 reads CASSQERRLAGGTETQYF. The CDR3 bases are TGCGCCAGCAGCCAAGAACGGAGGCTAGCGGGAGGGACAGAGACCCAGTACTTC.

The chain combines TRBV15 with TRBJ2-5; a weak D match, TRBD1 (5 bases). CDR1 and CDR2 (germline): LNHNV, YYDKDF (reference sequence). The ends were cut back, 8 bases at V and 9 bases at J, with 22 bases in the middle. This CDR3 contains 14 residues. The CDR3 coding sequence is TGTGCCACCGCAAGGGGTGGGGCGCCCGGGTCCCAGTACTTC. The encoded protein is CATARGGAPGSQYF.

This clonotype was picked up a small number of times. The rearrangement uses TRBV6-2 or TRBV6-3 and TRBJ1-1; possible D gene TRBD1, 6 bases. The CDR3 extends over 17 amino acids. Germline V gene sequence: CDR1 MNHEY, CDR2 SVGEGT. Trimming took off 0 bases at V and 0 bases at J, with 14 bases between the two ends. The CDR3 is CASSYSDGGLMNTEAFF. In nucleotides, the CDR3 is TGTGCCAGCAGTTACTCGGACGGGGGCCTTATGAACACTGAAGCTTTCTTT.

This clonotype came up a few times. The chain combines TRBV2 with TRBJ1-4; TRBD1 agrees at 10 bases. Trimming removed 6 bases from V and 8 bases from J; junction bases left unmatched: 6. This CDR3 has 14 amino acids. Germline CDR1 reads SNHLY; CDR2 reads FYNNEI. In DNA, the CDR3 is TGTGCCAGCAGCCGGGACAGGGGAGAGGAAAAACTGTTTTTT. Translated, it gives CASSRDRGEEKLFF.

V is TRBV5-1 and J is TRBJ2-3; 8 bases align to TRBD2. Germline assignment: CDR1 SGHRS and CDR2 YFSETQ. The CDR3 consists of 18 residues. V dropped 4 bases and J dropped 2; count of bases not matched to a gene: 15. The CDR3 nucleotides are TGCGCCAGCAGCCCCCAGAGCTCCAGCGGGGGTGTCACAGATACGCAGTATTTT. Translated, it gives CASSPQSSSGGVTDTQYF.

This clonotype has only a few counts. The gene calls are TRBV12-3 or TRBV12-4 and TRBJ1-4, with D possibly matching TRBD1 (5 bases). The CDR3 has 13 residues. V was shortened by 8 bases and J by 8 bases, with 15 bases between the two germline ends. CDR3 protein: CASCRVRGEKLFF. In DNA form, the CDR3 reads TGTGCCAGCTGCAGGGTTCGTGGAGAAAAACTGTTTTTT.

This clonotype was detected a few times. V is TRBV24-1 and J is TRBJ2-2; D unclear. V was cut by 9 bases and J by 7 bases, with 8 bases left in between. The CDR3 covers 11 residues. Germline V lookup: CDR1 KGHDR, CDR2 SFDVKD. The CDR3 DNA follows: TGTGCCACCGGGTCAGGCGGGGAGCTGTTTTTT. Protein sequence: CATGSGGELFF.